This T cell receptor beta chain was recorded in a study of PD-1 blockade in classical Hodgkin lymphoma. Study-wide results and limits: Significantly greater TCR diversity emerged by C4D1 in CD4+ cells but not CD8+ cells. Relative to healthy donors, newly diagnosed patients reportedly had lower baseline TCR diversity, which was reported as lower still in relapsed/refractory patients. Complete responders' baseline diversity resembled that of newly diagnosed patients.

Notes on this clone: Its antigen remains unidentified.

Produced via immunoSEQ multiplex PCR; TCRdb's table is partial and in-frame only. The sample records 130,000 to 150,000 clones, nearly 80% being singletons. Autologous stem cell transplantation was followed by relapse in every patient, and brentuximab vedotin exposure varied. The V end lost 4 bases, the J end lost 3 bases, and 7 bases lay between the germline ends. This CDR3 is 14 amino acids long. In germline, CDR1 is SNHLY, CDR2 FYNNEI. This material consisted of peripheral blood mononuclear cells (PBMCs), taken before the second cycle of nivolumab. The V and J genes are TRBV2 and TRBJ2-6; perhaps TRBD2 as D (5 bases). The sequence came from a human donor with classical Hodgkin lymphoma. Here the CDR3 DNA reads TGTGCCAGCAGTGTGAGGGTTGGGGCCAACGTCCTGACTTTC. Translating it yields CASSVRVGANVLTF.